Listed here are 29 T cell receptor beta chains from one sample, sequenced in a study of blood T cell repertoires in COVID-19. Profiled with immunoSEQ multiplex PCR; TCRdb holds only in-frame clones, not every one. The sample holds fewer than 400,000 clones, about four fifths seen once. Sequenced input: peripheral blood. The source is a man aged 25-40 years with active or convalescent COVID-19.

The chain joins TRBV28 to TRBJ2-3; 8 nucleotides agree with TRBD2. Trimming cost V 6 bases and J 3 bases; bases outside gene matches: 5. CDR1 is MDHEN, CDR2 SYDVKM, per germline. The CDR3 contains 14 residues. The CDR3 sequence is CASSGRGGTDTQYF. CDR3 coding DNA: TGTGCCAGCAGCGGTCGGGGGGGAACAGATACGCAGTATTTT.

This chain links TRBV7-9 with TRBJ2-7; D is possibly TRBD2 (5 bases). The length of the CDR3 is 14 residues. Germline V CDR1 and CDR2: SEHNR, FQNEAQ (reference sequence). V lost 6 bases and J lost 3, with 15 bases in between. Written as DNA, the CDR3 is TGTGCCAGCAGAGAGGGCGAGTCTAACTACGAGCAGTACTTC. Protein product: CASREGESNYEQYF.

V and J are TRBV27 and TRBJ1-1; D is possibly TRBD1 (6 bases). Trimming pared 3 bases from V and 5 bases from J, leaving 7 bases between. Germline CDR1 and CDR2: MNHEY and SMNVEV (reference sequence). CDR3 length: 12 amino acids. CDR3 sequence reads: CASSFTGTEAFF. The CDR3 nucleotides are TGTGCCAGCAGTTTCACAGGGACTGAAGCTTTCTTT.

This clone was counted once. The V gene is TRBV30, the J gene TRBJ1-6; a weak D match, TRBD1 (6 bases). V shed 1 base and J shed 10 bases, with 26 bases lying between them. Germline V CDR1 and CDR2: GTSNPN, SVGIG (reference sequence). The CDR3 is 18 amino acids. The CDR3 loop is CAWSGYTGQGGLKSPLHF. DNA of the CDR3: TGTGCCTGGAGTGGCTACACGGGACAAGGGGGATTGAAGTCACCCCTCCACTTT. Based on the CDR3 plus reference TRBV30 and TRBJ1-6, the full variable domain is SQTIHQWPATLVQPVGSPLSLECTVEGTSNPNLYWYRQAAGRGLQLLFYSVGIGQISSEVPQNLSASRPQDRQFILSSKKLLLSDSGFYLCAWSGYTGQGGLKSPLHFGNGTRLTVT.

The chain has TRBV6-5 and TRBJ1-5, with TRBD1 identical over 7 bases. The CDR3 has 13 amino acids. Germline CDR1 reads MNHEY; CDR2 reads SVGAGI. Trimming took 7 bases from V and 1 from J; bases not matched to a gene: 1. This CDR3 is CASIRGSNQPQHF. CDR3 coding DNA: TGTGCCAGCATCAGGGGGAGCAATCAGCCCCAGCATTTT.

The rearrangement links TRBV3-1 (or the pseudogene TRBV3-2) to TRBJ1-2, with 9 bases that match TRBD1. The V gene's germline CDR1 is LGHDT and CDR2 YNNKEL (reference sequence). The CDR3 is 13 residues long. Trimming at V came to 3 bases and at J to 7 bases, leaving 3 bases not matched to a gene. DNA for the CDR3: TGTGCCAGCAGCCAGGGACAGGGATTTGGCTACACCTTC. Translated: CASSQGQGFGYTF.

This clone was detected only a few times. The V gene is TRBV5-1, the J gene TRBJ1-1; maybe TRBD1 (6 bases). Trimming stripped 4 bases from V and 5 bases from J, with 12 bases between. Germline CDR1 SGHRS, CDR2 YFSETQ. The CDR3 extends over 13 amino acids. This chain's CDR3 is CASSPDRWTEAFF. The CDR3 DNA sequence: TGCGCCAGCAGCCCGGACAGATGGACTGAAGCTTTCTTT.

The rearrangement links TRBV9 to TRBJ1-3; TRBD1 agrees at 9 bases. The junction had 10 bases not matched to a gene; V was cut back by 7 bases and J by 8 bases. From germline, CDR1 is SGDLS and CDR2 YYNGEE. This CDR3 has 14 amino acids. The CDR3 protein is CASGFTGGADTIYF. The CDR3 nucleotides read TGTGCCAGCGGTTTCACAGGGGGCGCGGACACCATATATTTT.

This chain joins TRBV18 and TRBJ2-2; 10 bases match TRBD2. Germline V CDR1 and CDR2: KGHSH, LQKENI. The CDR3 covers 16 residues. V was clipped by 4 bases and J by 7 bases; unmatched bases: 9. Here the CDR3 reads CASSRLAGEIVGELFF. The CDR3 DNA is TGTGCCAGCTCACGCCTAGCGGGAGAAATAGTCGGGGAGCTGTTTTTT.

The chain carries TRBV10-2 and TRBJ2-3, with a tentative D call TRBD2 (5 bases). Per the germline V gene, CDR1 is WSHSY and CDR2 is SAAADI. The CDR3 totals 15 residues. Trimming cost V 0 bases and J 2 bases, with 9 bases left between them. The CDR3 DNA is TGCGCCAGCAGTGAGTCCCGCGGGTTCACAGATACGCAGTATTTT. Translation: CASSESRGFTDTQYF.

The sample holds a few counts of this clone. The chain combines TRBV5-1 with TRBJ2-7, with D maybe TRBD2 (5 bases). Germline lookup yields CDR1 SGHRS and CDR2 YFSETQ. The V end lost 4 bases, the J end lost 3 bases, and 11 bases lay between the germline ends. CDR3 size: 13 residues. The CDR3 nucleotides read TGCGCCAGCAGCCGGGGTGGCGGCTACGAGCAGTACTTC. Translated: CASSRGGGYEQYF.

The chain carries TRBV6-5 and TRBJ1-1, with TRBD1 matching over 9 bases. The junction had 3 bases not matched to a gene; V was cut back by 5 bases and J by 5 bases. Germline V gene sequence: CDR1 MNHEY, CDR2 SVGAGI. This CDR3 region has 13 residues. The CDR3 loop reads CASSTGGMTEAFF. The CDR3 DNA reads TGTGCCAGCAGTACAGGGGGCATGACTGAAGCTTTCTTT.

This clone was seen a handful of times. The rearrangement joins TRBV3-1 (or the pseudogene TRBV3-2) to TRBJ1-4, with TRBD1 matching over 9 bases. This CDR3 has 15 residues. CDR1 and CDR2 (germline): LGHDT, YNNKEL (reference sequence). The V segment lost 0 bases and the J segment 7 bases; nucleotides outside the gene matches: 3. The CDR3 bases are TGTGCCAGCAGCCAAGAAGGGACAGGGCCTGAAAAACTGTTTTTT. Translated, it gives CASSQEGTGPEKLFF.

The chain recombines TRBV6-5 with TRBJ1-2; 7 positions agree with TRBD1. Germline loops: CDR1 MNHEY, CDR2 SVGAGI. This CDR3 contains 14 residues. V shed 6 bases, J shed 1 base, and the junction held 5 bases outside the gene matches. DNA of the CDR3: TGTGCCAGCAGCCGGGACAGCCGTAACTATGGCTACACCTTC. As protein: CASSRDSRNYGYTF.

This sequence joins TRBV28 and TRBJ1-1, with 7 bases matching TRBD1. CDR1 and CDR2 (germline): MDHEN, SYDVKM. Germline trimming cut 3 bases from V and 4 bases from J; bases unmatched to any gene: 5. The CDR3 is 14 amino acids. The CDR3 sequence: CASSFIRDSTEAFF. The CDR3 region has the DNA TGTGCCAGCAGTTTCATTCGGGACAGCACTGAAGCTTTCTTT.

V and J are TRBV30 and TRBJ1-2, with D tentatively TRBD1 (6 bases). The CDR3 extends over 12 amino acids. Germline loops: CDR1 GTSNPN, CDR2 SVGIG (reference sequence). V shed 8 bases and J shed 4 bases, with 14 bases lying between them. The DNA for the CDR3 is TGTGCCCGGATGGGGGCGGGCTATGGCTACACCTTC. This encodes CARMGAGYGYTF.

The chain couples TRBV7-9 to TRBJ2-2; 8 bases align to TRBD1. The trim removed 6 bases at V and 1 base at J, leaving 7 bases unmatched. Germline V gene data show CDR1 as SEHNR and CDR2 as FQNEAQ (reference sequence). This CDR3 has 16 residues. CDR3 sequence reads: CASRAGQGGNTGELFF. CDR3 nucleotide sequence: TGTGCCAGCAGAGCCGGACAGGGTGGGAACACCGGGGAGCTGTTTTTT. The full variable domain, its missing parts supplied by reference TRBV7-9 and TRBJ2-2, is DTGVSQNPRHKITKRGQNVTFRCDPISEHNRLYWYRQTLGQGPEFLTYFQNEAQLEKSRLLSDRFSAERPKGSFSTLEIQRTEQGDSAMYLCASRAGQGGNTGELFFGEGSRLTVL.

This clone came up many times. J is TRBJ1-6 and V is TRBV27; 7 bases match TRBD1. This CDR3 has 16 residues. Germline V gene lookup returns CDR1 MNHEY and CDR2 SMNVEV (reference sequence). V shed 5 bases and J 7 bases; nucleotides not matched to a gene: 11. CDR3 sequence (DNA): TGTGCCAGCAGTCCATTTTGGGACAGTCCCAATTCACCCCTCCACTTT. Protein: CASSPFWDSPNSPLHF.

This clone was detected ten times or more. This chain connects TRBV6-9 to TRBJ2-2; no definite D call. Between the trimmed V and J ends, which lost 4 bases and 2 bases, there was a span of 2 bases. The CDR3 spans 12 residues. CDR1 is MNHGY, CDR2 SVAAGI, per germline. The CDR3 is CASSSNTGELFF. The CDR3 region has the DNA TGTGCCAGCAGTTCAAACACCGGGGAGCTGTTTTTT.

V is TRBV6-5 and J is TRBJ1-4, with a possible D match to TRBD1 (6 bases). There are 13 residues in the CDR3. Germline V gives CDR1 MNHEY, CDR2 SVGAGI. The V gene lost 2 bases and the J gene lost 8 bases, with 9 bases spanning the gap. CDR3 region: CASSYRGWEKLFF. The CDR3 nucleotides read TGTGCCAGCAGTTACAGGGGGTGGGAAAAACTGTTTTTT.

The chain carries TRBV20-1 and TRBJ2-1, with 14 bases identical to TRBD2. V gave up 3 bases and J gave up 9 bases; unmatched junction bases: 16. CDR3 length: 18 amino acids. The germline gives CDR1 DFQATT, CDR2 SNEGSKA (reference sequence). The CDR3 protein is CSASTGLAGVRSTREQFF. As DNA, the CDR3 is TGCAGTGCTAGTACGGGACTAGCGGGAGTACGGTCTACGCGTGAGCAGTTCTTC.

The chain employs TRBV9 and TRBJ2-7, with a weak D call TRBD2 (5 bases). Germline V gene lookup returns CDR1 SGDLS and CDR2 YYNGEE. The CDR3 runs to 13 residues. Trimming removed 2 bases at V and 6 bases at J, with 12 bases between. For the CDR3, the DNA is TGTGCCAGCAGCGTCGGCCTAGCAACCGAGCAGTACTTC. Encoded protein: CASSVGLATEQYF.

The chain is built from TRBV6-2 or TRBV6-3 and TRBJ1-5; D call uncertain. Trimming removed 2 bases at V and 5 bases at J, with 10 bases between. The CDR3 extends over 14 amino acids. CDR1 and CDR2 (germline): MNHEY, SVGEGT. The CDR3 here is CASSYPGRDQPQHF. CDR3 coding DNA: TGTGCCAGCAGTTACCCCGGGAGAGATCAGCCCCAGCATTTT.

The chain joins TRBV28 to TRBJ1-4; D remains unclear. Trimming cost V 5 bases and J 5 bases, with 15 bases left between them. Germline assignment: CDR1 MDHEN and CDR2 SYDVKM. The CDR3 covers 15 residues. CDR3 sequence reads: CASSPRGRSNEKLFF. CDR3 nucleotide sequence: TGTGCCAGCAGTCCCCGCGGCAGATCGAATGAAAAACTGTTTTTT. Filled out from reference TRBV28 and TRBJ1-4, the complete variable domain reads DVKVTQSSRYLVKRTGEKVFLECVQDMDHENMFWYRQDPGLGLRLIYFSYDVKMKEKGDIPEGYSVSREKKERFSLILESASTNQTSMYLCASSPRGRSNEKLFFGSGTQLSVL.

This chain links TRBV9 with TRBJ2-2, with a weak D call TRBD2 (6 bases). Germline V gene lookup returns CDR1 SGDLS and CDR2 YYNGEE. This CDR3 has 14 residues. V was trimmed by 4 bases and J by 7 bases, leaving 14 bases between them. The CDR3, as DNA: TGTGCCAGCAGCCCCAGAAGCGGGCACGGGGAGCTGTTTTTT. Encoded protein: CASSPRSGHGELFF.

The chain carries TRBV5-4 and TRBJ1-5; perhaps TRBD1 as D (5 bases). The germline V gene encodes CDR1 SGHNT and CDR2 YYREEE (reference sequence). This CDR3 contains 16 residues. Trimming removed 2 bases at V and 0 bases at J, with 12 bases between. The CDR3: CASSLTGPDSNQPQHF. CDR3 DNA: TGTGCCAGCAGCTTAACAGGACCTGATAGCAATCAGCCCCAGCATTTT.

The gene calls are TRBV4-3 and TRBJ2-2; no reliable D call. Trimming cost V 0 bases and J 6 bases, with 14 bases left between them. CDR3 length: 16 residues. Looked up from germline, CDR1 is LGHNA and CDR2 is YSLEER. CDR3 region: CASSQEAIYISGELFF. The CDR3 DNA reads TGCGCCAGCAGCCAAGAGGCCATTTATATCTCCGGGGAGCTGTTTTTT.

The V and J genes are TRBV6-5 and TRBJ1-6; 8 bases match TRBD1. V lost 11 bases and J lost 9; bases outside the gene matches: 12. The CDR3 sequence is 14 residues long. Germline CDR1 MNHEY, CDR2 SVGAGI. The CDR3 DNA follows: TGTGCCGGTAGGGGGGGACAGGACGGTTCACCCCTCCACTTT. It yields the protein CAGRGGQDGSPLHF.

The chain links TRBV12-3 or TRBV12-4 to TRBJ1-1, with D unclear. The V and J ends lost 6 bases and 10 bases respectively, with 15 bases between them. The CDR3 totals 12 residues. The CDR3 protein is CASSPEVEGAFF. The CDR3 coding sequence is TGTGCCAGCAGCCCCGAGGTCGAGGGAGCTTTCTTT.